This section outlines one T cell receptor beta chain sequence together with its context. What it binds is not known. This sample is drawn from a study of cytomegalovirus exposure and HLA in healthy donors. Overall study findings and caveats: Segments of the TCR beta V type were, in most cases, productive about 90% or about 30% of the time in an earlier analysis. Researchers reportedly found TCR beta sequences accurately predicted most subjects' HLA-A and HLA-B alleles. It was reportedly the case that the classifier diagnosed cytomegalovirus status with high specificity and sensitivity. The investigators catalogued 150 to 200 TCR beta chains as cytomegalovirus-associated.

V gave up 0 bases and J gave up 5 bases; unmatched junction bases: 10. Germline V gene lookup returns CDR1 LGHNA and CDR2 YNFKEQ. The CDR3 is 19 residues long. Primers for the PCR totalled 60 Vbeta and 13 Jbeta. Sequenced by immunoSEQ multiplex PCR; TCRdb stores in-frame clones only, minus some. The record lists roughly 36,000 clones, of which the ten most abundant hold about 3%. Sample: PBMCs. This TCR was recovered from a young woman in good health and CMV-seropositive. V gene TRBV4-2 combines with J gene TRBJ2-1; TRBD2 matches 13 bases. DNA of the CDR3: TGTGCCAGCAGCCAAGAATGGGGACTAGCGGGGTCAACTCACAATGAGCAGTTCTTC. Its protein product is CASSQEWGLAGSTHNEQFF.